Listed below are T cell receptor beta chains from one sample, sequenced in a study of cytomegalovirus exposure and HLA in healthy donors. Sequenced by immunoSEQ multiplex PCR; TCRdb stores in-frame clones only, minus some. The table has about 130,000 clones, 75% to 85% seen once. Sequencing was carried out using PBMCs. The receptors derive from a man aged 40-49 years in good health and CMV-seronegative. CDR3s include the opening cysteine and the closing phenylalanine or tryptophan. D genes are given only for firm matches. A clone size is listed for some rows: how often the clone was seen (once, few, many), or a class if it is expanded.

V: TRBV7-9; D: TRBD1; size: NA; J: TRBJ1-6; DNA: TGTGCCAGCAGGCCCGGGACAGGGGGCTCCTATAATTCACCCCTCCACTTT; CDR3: CASRPGTGGSYNSPLHF
V: TRBV14; D: NA; size: once; J: TRBJ1-2; DNA: TGTGCCAGCAGCCCAGGGAACTATGGCTACACCTTC; CDR3: CASSPGNYGYTF
V: TRBV6-1; D: NA; size: few; J: TRBJ2-5; DNA: TGTGCCAGCAGAGGGGGGGCGGGAGAAGAGACCCAGTACTTC; CDR3: CASRGGAGEETQYF
V: TRBV6-1; D: TRBD1; size: NA; J: TRBJ1-6; DNA: TGTGCCAGCAGTGACGGACAGGGCGTCTCCTATAATTCACCCCTCCACTTT; CDR3: CASSDGQGVSYNSPLHF
V: TRBV29-1; D: TRBD1; size: NA; J: TRBJ1-1; DNA: TGCAGCGTTCCTCGGACAGGGATGGCTGAAGCTTTCTTT; CDR3: CSVPRTGMAEAFF
V: TRBV6-5; D: NA; size: few; J: TRBJ1-3; DNA: TGTGCCACTCGCCCCGGGTCTGGAAACACCATATATTTT; CDR3: CATRPGSGNTIYF
V: TRBV28; D: NA; size: NA; J: TRBJ2-5; DNA: TGTGCCAGCAGCCTGACAGGAGGAGAGACCCAGTACTTC; CDR3: CASSLTGGETQYF
V: TRBV29-1; D: TRBD1; size: NA; J: TRBJ2-1; DNA: TGCAGCGTTGAGAACGTCGATGGGGACAGGGGGTTCTTC; CDR3: CSVENVDGDRGFF
V: TRBV7-9; D: TRBD2; size: NA; J: TRBJ2-1; DNA: TGTGCCAGCAGCTTAAGGGGCGGGGGGGCCTCCAATGAGCAGTTCTTC; CDR3: CASSLRGGGASNEQFF
V: TRBV19; D: TRBD1; size: NA; J: TRBJ1-1; DNA: TGTGCCAGTAGTATGGGGTTAACAGGGGGCTTAGGCACTGAAGCTTTCTTT; CDR3: CASSMGLTGGLGTEAFF
V: TRBV18; D: NA; size: NA; J: TRBJ2-5; DNA: TGTGCCAGCTCACCACCGCGGGGGCTGGAGACCCAGTACTTC; CDR3: CASSPPRGLETQYF
V: TRBV9; D: NA; size: NA; J: TRBJ2-3; DNA: TGTGCCAGCAGCGTAGAACGTTCGAGCGGTAGCACAGATACGCAGTATTTT; CDR3: CASSVERSSGSTDTQYF
V: TRBV6-1; D: NA; size: NA; J: TRBJ2-1; DNA: TGTGCCAGCAGACCAGCGGCGGGCTCCTACAATGAGCAGTTCTTC; CDR3: CASRPAAGSYNEQFF
V: TRBV2; D: NA; size: NA; J: TRBJ2-5; DNA: TGTGCCAGCAGTGACGCCGCCGCGGAGACCCAGTACTTC; CDR3: CASSDAAAETQYF
V: TRBV30; D: NA; size: NA; J: TRBJ1-1; DNA: TGTGCCTGGAGGGGCCAGGCAGGCCTTTGCTTCTTT; CDR3: CAWRGQAGLCFF
V: TRBV5-4; D: TRBD1; size: few; J: TRBJ2-3; DNA: TGTGCCAGCAGCTTGGGGGGACAGGGTTTAGATACGCAGTATTTT; CDR3: CASSLGGQGLDTQYF
V: TRBV5-6; D: TRBD1; size: NA; J: TRBJ2-7; DNA: TGTGCCAGCAGCCTCCTAGGGGGCGCAGGGTACGAGCAGTACTTC; CDR3: CASSLLGGAGYEQYF
V: TRBV10-3; D: TRBD2; size: few; J: TRBJ2-5; DNA: TGTGCCATCGGAGGGACTAGCGGGGGAAAACAAGAGACCCAGTACTTC; CDR3: CAIGGTSGGKQETQYF
V: TRBV7-9; D: NA; size: NA; J: TRBJ2-2; DNA: TGTGCCAGCACCTTGGGGGGAGGGAACACCGGGGAGCTGTTTTTT; CDR3: CASTLGGGNTGELFF
V: TRBV19; D: NA; size: NA; J: TRBJ2-5; DNA: TGTGCCAGTAGTATGCCGAGGGGAGGCGGACGTGGGACCCAGTACTTC; CDR3: CASSMPRGGGRGTQYF
V: TRBV7-2; D: NA; size: few; J: TRBJ1-1; DNA: TGTGCCAGCAGCCTAGGGGGGCTAACTGAAGCTTTCTTT; CDR3: CASSLGGLTEAFF
V: TRBV5-6; D: NA; size: NA; J: TRBJ1-4; DNA: TGTGCCAGCAGCTTGGGGACACCCCTGGGGGGTGAAAAACTGTTTTTT; CDR3: CASSLGTPLGGEKLFF
V: TRBV4-2; D: NA; size: NA; J: TRBJ2-7; DNA: TGTGCCAGCAGCCCTTTTCCGGGACTCGATTACGAGCAGTACTTC; CDR3: CASSPFPGLDYEQYF
V: TRBV7-9; D: TRBD1; size: few; J: TRBJ2-7; DNA: TGTGCCAGCAGCTCTCAGGGGGCCATCGAGAAGTACTTC; CDR3: CASSSQGAIEKYF
V: TRBV10-3; D: NA; size: NA; J: TRBJ1-3; DNA: TGTGCCATCAGTGACGGGACTGCCTCTGGAAACACCATATATTTT; CDR3: CAISDGTASGNTIYF
V: TRBV28; D: TRBD1; size: once; J: TRBJ2-7; DNA: TGTGCCAGCAGTCCCGGACAGGGCGATTACTACGAGCAGTACTTC; CDR3: CASSPGQGDYYEQYF
V: TRBV28; D: TRBD1; size: NA; J: TRBJ2-7; DNA: TGTGCCAGCAGTTCAGGACAGGGTGGTGAGCAGTACTTC; CDR3: CASSSGQGGEQYF
V: TRBV27; D: NA; size: NA; J: TRBJ1-1; DNA: TGTGCCAGCAGTCCCTCCGACTCGCGGGGAAGTACTGAAGCTTTCTTT; CDR3: CASSPSDSRGSTEAFF
V: TRBV5-1; D: TRBD2; size: NA; J: TRBJ2-3; DNA: TGCGCCAGCAGTGTAGCGGGAGTTAACGGTTCCCCAGATACGCAGTATTTT; CDR3: CASSVAGVNGSPDTQYF
V: TRBV19; D: TRBD1; size: NA; J: TRBJ1-6; DNA: TGTGCCAGTAGCTTCCAAGGGGGCTTGGGATCACCCCTCCACTTT; CDR3: CASSFQGGLGSPLHF
V: TRBV6-4; D: TRBD1; size: NA; J: TRBJ2-7; DNA: TGTGCCAGCAGTGACTATCAGGGGGACGAGCAGTACTTC; CDR3: CASSDYQGDEQYF
V: TRBV6-5; D: NA; size: NA; J: TRBJ2-5; DNA: TGTGCCAGCAGTTACGGGGTTGGTTCGGGGCAAGAGACCCAGTACTTC; CDR3: CASSYGVGSGQETQYF
V: TRBV7-2; D: TRBD1; size: NA; J: TRBJ1-2; DNA: TGTGCCAGCAGCATGGACAGGGAGTATGGCTACACCTTC; CDR3: CASSMDREYGYTF
V: TRBV6-1; D: TRBD1; size: NA; J: TRBJ2-5; DNA: TGTGCCAGCAGTGAATTTTCAGGGGGAGAGACCCAGTACTTC; CDR3: CASSEFSGGETQYF
V: TRBV7-9; D: TRBD1; size: NA; J: TRBJ2-1; DNA: TGTGCCAGCAGCTTGTATCCCCGGGACAGGGGTAGCAATGAGCAGTTCTTC; CDR3: CASSLYPRDRGSNEQFF
V: TRBV15; D: NA; size: NA; J: TRBJ2-3; DNA: TGTGCCACCAGCAGGGGGGGTACGACAGATACGCAGTATTTT; CDR3: CATSRGGTTDTQYF
V: TRBV7-9; D: TRBD1; size: NA; J: TRBJ2-7; DNA: TGTGCCAGCAGCTCACCGGGACAGGGGACCCTCTACGAGCAGTACTTC; CDR3: CASSSPGQGTLYEQYF
V: TRBV10-1; D: TRBD2; size: NA; J: TRBJ2-1; DNA: TGCGCCAGCAGCTTTTCCGGGACTAGCGGGAGCAATGAGCAGTTCTTC; CDR3: CASSFSGTSGSNEQFF
V: TRBV7-6; D: NA; size: NA; J: TRBJ1-2; DNA: TGTGCCAGCAGCTTCCAGGGAAACTATGGCTACACCTTC; CDR3: CASSFQGNYGYTF
V: TRBV2; D: TRBD1; size: NA; J: TRBJ1-2; DNA: TGTGCCAGCGGGACAGGGGTAGGTTACACCTTC; CDR3: CASGTGVGYTF
V: TRBV5-5; D: NA; size: NA; J: TRBJ1-3; DNA: TGTGCCAGCAGCTTGGGAGGTGAAAACACCATATATTTT; CDR3: CASSLGGENTIYF
V: TRBV15; D: NA; size: NA; J: TRBJ2-1; DNA: TGTGCCACCAGCAGAGATCCCCCAGGGGGGCCCTACAATGAGCAGTTCTTC; CDR3: CATSRDPPGGPYNEQFF
V: TRBV28; D: NA; size: NA; J: TRBJ1-5; DNA: TGTGCCAGCAGTTTAGGGGGGGGGAATCAGCCCCAGCATTTT; CDR3: CASSLGGGNQPQHF
V: TRBV5-1; D: TRBD1; size: NA; J: TRBJ2-1; DNA: TGCGCCAGCAGCCCCCGACAGGGGGGCTACAATGAGCAGTTCTTC; CDR3: CASSPRQGGYNEQFF
V: TRBV19; D: TRBD1; size: NA; J: TRBJ2-5; DNA: TGTGCCAGTAGCGACCCAGGACAGGGTCAGTACTTC; CDR3: CASSDPGQGQYF
V: TRBV7-3; D: TRBD2; size: once; J: TRBJ2-1; DNA: TGTGCCAGCAGCTTGGCTAGCGGGAGGGTTAATGAGCAGTTCTTC; CDR3: CASSLASGRVNEQFF
V: TRBV19; D: NA; size: NA; J: TRBJ2-7; DNA: TGTGCCACCTCACCTGGACTGAGCTACGAGCAGTACTTC; CDR3: CATSPGLSYEQYF
V: TRBV18; D: TRBD2; size: NA; J: TRBJ2-1; DNA: TGTGCCAGCTCACCACTAGCGGGGACGGATCGTGAGCAGTTCTTC; CDR3: CASSPLAGTDREQFF
V: TRBV10-3; D: TRBD1; size: NA; J: TRBJ1-1; DNA: TGTGCCATCAGTGAAACAGGGGCCGAAGCTTTCTTT; CDR3: CAISETGAEAFF